This TCR beta chain was identified in a study of identical twins. Overall study results and limits: For cord blood, abundant beta clonotypes had fewer insertions, unlike memory repertoires, which showed none.

As concerns this clonotype: The antigen is not known.

Germline V gene sequence: CDR1 MNHNS, CDR2 SASEGT. The V gene end was trimmed by 7 bases and the J gene end by 5 bases; junction bases not matched to a gene: 5. The CDR3 has 14 amino acids. TCRdb re-called the 5' RACE reads with MiXCR, one entry per CDR3 protein. The profile shows hundreds of thousands of distinct CDR3 sequences, roughly an eighth of them singletons. These data were likewise used in another study, on yellow fever vaccine responses in identical twins.

This clonotype originated in a woman aged 18-29 years in good health. The chain employs TRBV6-1 and TRBJ2-3; 11 nucleotides match TRBD1. The specimen sequenced was PBMCs. In nucleotides, the CDR3 is TGTGCCAGCACAGGACAGGGGGCGGGAGATACGCAGTATTTT. This codes for CASTGQGAGDTQYF.